This TCR beta chain was documented in a study of cytomegalovirus exposure and HLA in healthy donors (dated by TCRdb to 2017 to 2019). With regard to the full study: According to an earlier analysis of a few hundred of the donors, about 179 million T cells yielded 100 million or so unique TCR beta sequences and about 300 Gb of sequence data. Donor age, sex, ethnicity and CMV serostatus were collected together with the repertoire data. In the later analysis, no new phenotypic data were used to find candidate immune exposures; instead, reliance was placed on TCR beta sequences and their occurrence across donors. The study combined high-throughput TCR immunosequencing, statistical association of individual TCRs with disease status, and machine learning to predict cytomegalovirus infection status. Among some 400 genotyped donors of the cohort, an average of around 240,000 unique TCR beta nucleotide sequences was sequenced per donor, of which 15% to 20% were non-productive. HLA typing covered class I and class II loci at four-digit resolution. The study profiled the T cell repertoires of about 720 subjects by immunosequencing and related them to cytomegalovirus serostatus. A later analysis re-examined previously published TCR beta repertoires from 600 to 700 donors and added high-resolution HLA genotyping to investigate patterns of TCR occurrence. In addition to the first cohort of 666 subjects, a separate validation cohort of some 120 different subjects was used. The study aimed to test whether cataloging public T cell receptors could reveal signatures of past pathogen exposure. An early release covering roughly 600 HLA-typed donors comprised about 300 gigabases of sequencing data and about 90 million unique TCR sequences. Of the 398 genotyped donors, about 84% fell in the genetic ancestry cluster associated with self-reported Caucasian donors. A later genetic analysis used genome-wide SNP genotypes for 398 of the 666 donors, treating that subset as a discovery cohort. To decide whether each TCR beta V gene segment behaved as functional or pseudogenic, an earlier analysis of some 540 of the donors relied on high-throughput TCR beta sequencing. All discovery cohort repertoires had been generated on a single sequencing platform. Four to six DR-DQ haplotypes were handled as single units for association and clustering, since linkage in the cohort was strong. The number of donors typed differed by locus, with about 629-640 for A, B, C, DRB1 and DQB1, roughly 520 for DQA1, 600 to 610 for DPA1, and 450 to 480 for DPB1.

The cohort consisted of fewer than 700 healthy bone marrow donors. Cohort members were all nominally healthy when sampled, although unrecorded immune exposures were likely present. The donor tested CMV seronegative, placing the donor among the 350 or so seronegative members of the cohort. A peripheral blood sample was collected from each donor, and TCR beta sequencing was performed on peripheral blood mononuclear cells. Genomic DNA extraction from the blood cell samples was performed with the Qiagen DNeasy Blood Extraction Kit. This clone showed up just a few times. The target of this receptor is not known. No much larger clone is present one base from it, and per-base qualities are unavailable. Other DNA sequences in the same sample also yield this CDR3. Beyond this particular receptor, the publication reports: While some public TCRs were present in many individuals, most TCR sequences turned up only very rarely across donors. Presence/absence analyses assumed roughly uniform sequencing depth across donors, an assumption that may not hold. A total of 150 or so TCR beta chains were listed by the study as associated with cytomegalovirus. The sequencing pipeline was judged likely to have produced a cluster of highly shared sequence variants as a technical artifact. Several of the top co-occurrence clusters appeared to be linked to parvovirus B19, influenza, CMV and Epstein-Barr virus, according to a later analysis. Some IMGT-functional V segments, including TRBV6-2 and TRBV6-3, could not be distinguished by the 87-base-pair reads and were therefore excluded. In a later genetic analysis, a missense DCLRE1C variant was associated with V-gene and J-gene trimming of TCR beta chains, and the association was replicated in an independent cohort. An earlier analysis of some 560 of the donors showed that most TCR beta V segments appeared in productive rearrangements either about 87% or about 30% of the time, which broadly matched IMGT annotations. A further reported finding was that TCR beta sequences accurately predicted the HLA-A and HLA-B alleles for most subjects in the first cohort. According to a later genetic analysis, donors in an Asian-associated ancestry cluster had fewer N-insertions in productive TCRs than the approximately 670-donor mean. Most CMV-associated TCR beta chains appeared to be HLA-restricted in a later analysis, and the HLA associations seemed to be driven largely by CMV exposure. In a later analysis, the rate of TCR association differed among HLA loci, with DRB1 alleles having the most associated TCRs and HLA-C alleles having the fewest. The classifier was reported to diagnose cytomegalovirus status with high specificity and sensitivity in both the original cohort and the validation cohort. For the cohort, immune exposure information was limited to CMV serostatus. In a later analysis, over 15,000 TCR beta sequences were associated with specific HLA alleles at a false discovery rate of 0.05. HLA typing was unavailable for some donors at each locus, so association tests used only the typed subset. Linkage disequilibrium might explain the correlated functional status among segregating V segments, but an unknown experimental factor could not be excluded. The authors suggested that the approach could potentially be extended to other disease states and immunological phenotypes. Only TCR beta chains were sequenced in this cohort, and the absence of alpha or paired-chain data limited detectable features. Because counts were too low, 15 to 20 rarely observed V segments, including chromosome 9 orphons, were excluded from the earlier analysis of 500 to 700 of the donors. A later analysis found that HLA-associated TCR beta chains were more clonally expanded and had lower generation probabilities than equally common non-associated chains. Three of the identified cytomegalovirus-associated TCR beta chains were confirmed in vitro to be specific for cytomegalovirus antigens. Assigning TCR associations to individual alleles was difficult when HLA alleles, especially DR and DQ, strongly co-occurred.

Reading from cysteine to phenylalanine, the CDR3 counts 12 amino acids. The only DNA kept is the CDR3, 36 bases in frame from the first base. V and J are trimmed by 4 bases and 7 bases, and the gene matches miss 1 base of the junction. Sequences MDHEN (CDR1) and SYDVKM (CDR2) are obtained from the germline V gene. The library came from the immunoSEQ multiplex PCR assay. For the multiplex PCR, a mixture combining 60 forward primers for TCR Vbeta segments and 13 reverse primers for TCR Jbeta segments was used. The CDR3 region of rearranged TCR beta genes was amplified from genomic DNA by a multiplex PCR assay. The amplified TCR beta libraries were sequenced on the Illumina HiSeq System as 87-base-pair reads. As for the original processing: Across the roughly 640 repertoires, a later analysis counted approximately 83 million unique TCR beta chains, 8.5 million to 12 million of which were shared by at least two donors. A nearest-neighbor algorithm error-corrected the raw reads and collapsed the reads into unique sequences, merging closely related sequences to remove PCR and sequencing errors. CDR3 sequences were aligned to IMGT reference sequences to assign V, D and J gene segments. Each retained sequence needed at least a six-nucleotide match to both a V gene segment and a J gene segment. Rearrangements were called productive when the CDR3 lacked stop codons and stayed in frame with V and J; all others were non-productive. CDR3 was defined by IMGT convention, running from the second conserved V-encoded cysteine to the conserved J-encoded phenylalanine. The earlier analysis of around 640 of the donors excluded sequences that lacked an unambiguous match to a single V gene segment. In an earlier analysis of 587 of the donors, V segments were called functional above 56.7% productive rearrangements and were called segregating when the between-donor standard deviation exceeded 5%. A statistical classification framework was built for diagnosing cytomegalovirus status from the catalog of TCR beta chain sequences. A later analysis assigned V and J genes by comparing TCR nucleotide sequences with IMGT/GENE-DB human TR gene sequences. Using the TCRdist pipeline, a later analysis assigned CDR3 sequences along with most-parsimonious VDJ recombination scenarios. A later analysis defined each TCR beta chain by its CDR3 amino acid sequence plus V-gene family, and excluded reads lacking a unique V-gene family. As a way to deal with suspected cross-contamination and a sequencing artifact, a later analysis dropped over 550 nucleotide sequences that were highly shared and had low generation probability. In a later analysis, a clonal expansion index was calculated for each public chain from normalized within-repertoire ranks of inferred template counts. A later analysis computed generation probabilities with a VDJ recombination model fitted to out-of-frame rearrangements, and checked the results against IGoR. Hypergeometric tests were used in a later analysis to score TCR-TCR, TCR-HLA and TCR-CMV co-occurrence, with a repertoire-size bias correction applied to the TCR pairs. To estimate false discovery rates, a later analysis permuted the HLA or CMV assignments 20 times. A later analysis grouped co-occurring TCRs with DBSCAN, adding TCRdist sequence similarity when clustering within HLA-allele-positive subsets. Co-occurrence clustering excluded repertoires with fewer than 30,000 or more than 120,000 public chains, plus five with anomalous nucleotide sharing. TCRdb obtained this table from immuneACCESS and retained in-frame rearrangements with V and J assigned. These tables miss some clones; where compared with another copy, unresolved V genes account for less than half of the shortfall, and the remainder is unexplained. V and J calls and clone size are given by that table; D and trimming were obtained from the DNA. The sample records 150,000 to 200,000 clones, roughly 85% of which are singletons. The ten top clones hold approximately 2.1% of the sample.

The chain couples TRBV28 to TRBJ2-1, with TRBD1 identical over 7 junction bases. Sequencing used PBMCs. The sequence came from a woman between 50 and 59 years old in good health and CMV-seronegative. The CDR3 protein sequence reads: CASSSTGNEQFF. The nucleotide sequence is TGTGCCAGCAGTTCGACAGGGAATGAGCAGTTCTTC. Reference TRBV28 and TRBJ2-1 proteins supply the regions before and after the CDR3; the full variable domain is: DVKVTQSSRYLVKRTGEKVFLECVQDMDHENMFWYRQDPGLGLRLIYFSYDVKMKEKGDIPEGYSVSREKKERFSLILESASTNQTSMYLCASSSTGNEQFFGPGTRLTVL.